This TCR beta chain was recorded in a study of PD-1 blockade in mismatch repair-deficient tumors (dated by TCRdb to about 2017). Background for the entire study: Between late 2013 and 2016, the trial enrolled approximately 86 consecutive patients with eleven to twelve types of mismatch repair-deficient cancer, all of whom had received prior treatment and were progressing. Tumor-associated T cell clones in the peripheral blood of patients responding to PD-1 blockade were tracked using deep sequencing of TCR CDR3 regions.

The full study reports these points: Clones residing in the tumor, which were often undetectable in blood before treatment, expanded quickly after pembrolizumab and then contracted, generally before radiologic responses.

V was cut back by 7 bases and J by 3 bases, leaving a gap of 16 bases between them. The CDR3, cysteine through phenylalanine, is 15 amino acids long. Only CDR3 DNA is held: 45 bases, read in frame from base 1. The germline V gene sets CDR1 to SGHTA and CDR2 to FQGNSA. Libraries came from the immunoSEQ multiplex PCR assay. TCRdb obtained this table from immuneACCESS and retained in-frame rearrangements with V and J assigned. These tables miss some clones; where compared with another copy, unresolved V genes account for less than half of the shortfall, and the remainder is unexplained. Present in this sample are some 130,000 clones, about nine tenths of which were seen just once. The ten largest make up 12% of the sample. Concerning this clone itself: Its antigen has not been determined. Within one base of it there is no much larger clone, and no base qualities were kept.

Mismatch repair deficiency in every enrolled patient was established by polymerase chain reaction or immunohistochemistry. Three patients who responded to pembrolizumab therapy underwent TCR sequencing. In the phase II trial, pembrolizumab PD-1 blockade was tested prospectively in advanced mismatch repair-deficient cancers, no matter which tissue of origin the cancers came from. Peripheral blood T cell samples were serially collected before and at multiple times after PD-1 blockade was started. Blood sampling times were expressed in weeks after the first pembrolizumab dose. Specimen: peripheral blood, collected 70 to 73 weeks after starting pembrolizumab. The origin of this receptor is an adult with mismatch repair-deficient cancer. The rearranged segments are TRBV7-2 and TRBJ2-1; tentative D gene TRBD2, with 7 bases matching. The nucleotides read TGTGCCAGCAAGGCCCACAGGGACTACTACAATGAGCAGTTCTTC. Its product reads: CASKAHRDYYNEQFF.